The 14 T cell receptor beta chains listed next were all sequenced from one sample in a study of T cell changes during pregnancy in multiple sclerosis. Some clones are missing from TCRdb's copy, which holds only in-frame ones; the method was immunoSEQ multiplex PCR. The table records tens of thousands of clones, 93% of them present only once. The material sequenced was peripheral blood, taken in the second trimester of pregnancy. The receptors originated from a female donor with multiple sclerosis, enrolled in a pregnancy study.

The chain carries TRBV27 and TRBJ2-7, with TRBD2 as a possible D gene (7 bases). This CDR3 has 16 amino acids. V was trimmed by 5 bases and J by 0 bases, leaving 17 bases between them. Germline CDR1 reads MNHEY; CDR2 reads SMNVEV (reference sequence). The CDR3 DNA is TGTGCCAGCAGTCCCAGCGTAGGGGGGGTCTCCTACGAGCAGTACTTC. Translated: CASSPSVGGVSYEQYF.

This clone was found once. The chain employs TRBV19 and TRBJ1-2; D gene unclear. Trimming removed 1 base from V and 5 bases from J, with 11 bases in between. The germline CDR1 and CDR2 sequences are LNHDA and SQIVND (reference sequence). This CDR3 has 14 residues. CDR3 DNA sequence: TGTGCCAGTAGTATAGCAGTTACAGAATATGGCTACACCTTC. Protein product: CASSIAVTEYGYTF.

The genes are TRBV5-3 and TRBJ1-6; a possible D gene is TRBD1 (5 bases). TRBV5-3 is assigned to the ORF class and has an uncertain function. Trimming took 3 bases from V and 0 from J, leaving 19 bases between them. The CDR3 spans 19 residues. Here the CDR3 reads CARSSCPQGRGSYNSPLHF. CDR3 in DNA: TGTGCCAGAAGCTCATGTCCCCAGGGAAGGGGCTCCTATAATTCACCCCTCCACTTT.

The genes are TRBV7-9 and TRBJ1-4; no firm D call. Deletions cut 5 bases from V and 5 bases from J, with 15 bases between. CDR1 is SEHNR, CDR2 FQNEAQ, per germline (reference sequence). The CDR3 length is 15 residues. CDR3 protein: CASSPVRGENEKLFF. The CDR3 nucleotides are TGTGCCAGCAGCCCGGTGCGGGGTGAGAATGAAAAACTGTTTTTT.

V usage is TRBV15 and J usage is TRBJ2-7; 14 positions match TRBD2. This CDR3 is built from 14 residues. The V gene end was trimmed by 5 bases and the J gene end by 4 bases; junction bases not matched to a gene: 1. Per germline, CDR1 LNHNV and CDR2 YYDKDF (reference sequence). In DNA, the CDR3 is TGTGCCACCAGCGGGACTAGCGGGAGTTACGAGCAGTACTTC. Translating gives CATSGTSGSYEQYF.

The chain uses TRBV7-6 and TRBJ1-6, with TRBD1 identical over 7 bases. Per germline, CDR1 SGHVS and CDR2 FNYEAQ. Trimming removed 0 bases from V and 7 bases from J; junction bases left unmatched: 3. The CDR3 extends over 15 amino acids. The CDR3: CASSLAGGENSPLHF. The CDR3, as DNA: TGTGCCAGCAGCTTAGCAGGGGGCGAAAATTCACCCCTCCACTTT.

The chain carries TRBV11-2 and TRBJ2-1; 11 bases are a match to TRBD2. Germline V gene sequence: CDR1 SGHAT, CDR2 FQNNGV. The J segment lost 4 bases and the V segment lost 3 bases, leaving 5 bases of the junction unmatched. The CDR3 consists of 16 residues. The CDR3, as DNA: TGTGCCAGCAGCTTCCGACTAGCGGGGAAATACAATGAGCAGTTCTTC. Translating gives CASSFRLAGKYNEQFF.

The chain carries TRBV11-2 and TRBJ2-7, with 10 bases that match TRBD1. The length of the CDR3 is 14 residues. Germline V gene data show CDR1 as SGHAT and CDR2 as FQNNGV. V trimming: 6 bases; J trimming: 5 bases; junction bases outside the gene matches: 7. CDR3 sequence: CASRARDRGNEQYF. As DNA, the CDR3 is TGTGCCAGCAGGGCCAGGGACAGGGGCAACGAGCAGTACTTC.

The rearrangement links TRBV6-4 to TRBJ2-1; D perhaps matches TRBD1 (6 bases). Per the germline V gene, CDR1 is MRHNA and CDR2 is SNTAGT. This CDR3 region has 15 residues. V dropped 3 bases and J dropped 6 bases, with 15 bases sitting between them. CDR3 loop: CASSERSGAVNEQFF. The CDR3 region has the DNA TGTGCCAGCAGTGAAAGGTCAGGGGCCGTCAATGAGCAGTTCTTC.

This chain joins TRBV7-2 and TRBJ1-5; 10 bases agree with TRBD1. Germline CDR1 and CDR2: SGHTA and FQGNSA. The CDR3 extends over 19 amino acids. Trimming took 4 bases from V and 6 from J; bases not matched to a gene: 18. Here the CDR3 reads CASSSIGRDRGLRSQPQHF. The CDR3 DNA reads TGTGCCAGCAGCTCTATCGGCCGGGACAGGGGCCTCCGTAGTCAGCCCCAGCATTTT.

The chain carries TRBV5-1 and TRBJ2-3, with D possibly TRBD2 on 6 matching bases. The V gene's germline CDR1 is SGHRS and CDR2 YFSETQ. This CDR3 spans 16 amino acids. V was trimmed by 4 bases and J by 2 bases, leaving 17 bases between them. In nucleotides, the CDR3 is TGCGCCAGCAGCCCAACCCAGGGACTCCCCACAGATACGCAGTATTTT. Residues: CASSPTQGLPTDTQYF. The variable domain in full, with the rest retrieved from reference TRBV5-1 and TRBJ2-3, is KAGVTQTPRYLIKTRGQQVTLSCSPISGHRSVSWYQQTPGQGLQFLFEYFSETQRNKGNFPGRFSGRQFSNSRSEMNVSTLELGDSALYLCASSPTQGLPTDTQYFGPGTRLTVL.

The chain is built from TRBV19 and TRBJ2-7, with 9 bases that match TRBD2. Per germline, CDR1 LNHDA and CDR2 SQIVND (reference sequence). After removal of 4 bases from V and 1 base from J, the junction contained 14 bases not matched to a gene. The CDR3 loop spans 18 amino acids. CDR3 residues: CASSKRIAGVNPSYEQYF. CDR3 nucleotides: TGTGCCAGTAGTAAGAGAATAGCGGGGGTGAACCCATCCTACGAGCAGTACTTC.

In nucleotides, the CDR3 is TGCGCCAGCAGCTTGGGGACAGGGAACACTGAAGCTTTCTTT. It specifies CASSLGTGNTEAFF. The V gene is TRBV5-1, the J gene TRBJ1-1; 7 nucleotides agree with TRBD1. The junction had 0 bases not matched to a gene; V was cut back by 0 bases and J by 1 base. Germline loops: CDR1 SGHRS, CDR2 YFSETQ. CDR3 length equals 14 residues.

V and J are TRBV6-4 and TRBJ2-3, with D perhaps TRBD2 (5 bases). Germline-derived CDR1 and CDR2 are MRHNA and SNTAGT. CDR3 length: 12 residues. V was clipped by 3 bases and J by 8 bases, with 9 bases between them. CDR3 nucleotide sequence: TGTGCCAGCAGTGAGACGGGGAGTACGCAGTATTTT. It specifies CASSETGSTQYF.